These T cell receptor beta chains were read from a single sample in a study of T cell repertoires in cytomegalovirus infection. MiXCR, run by TCRdb on the reads, gives a single entry per CDR3 protein. Here the sample spans about a million distinct CDR3 sequences, roughly 31% being singletons. These receptors' targets are unknown. This sample comprised cultured CD8+ T cells from PBMCs, obtained from culture after CMV antigen stimulation. These receptors were taken from a human donor in good health (CMV status not recorded). Some clones in this sample may be carry-over from other donors' samples. CDR3s include the opening cysteine and the closing phenylalanine or tryptophan. Fields, in order: CDR3 length, V gene, J gene, D gene, clone size, CDR3 DNA, CDR3 protein. D genes are given only for firm matches. Some rows have no size entry. The others give once, few or many, or a class for an expanded clone.

>14|TRBV7-6|TRBJ2-2|.|many
TGTGCCAGCAGCTTAGGGACAGCGAGCGGGGAGCTGTTTTTT
CASSLGTASGELFF
>14|TRBV27|TRBJ2-5|.|few
TGTGCCAGCAGTTTCGACAGGTCCGGGGAGACCCAGTACTTC
CASSFDRSGETQYF
>15|TRBV6-1|TRBJ1-5|.|.
TGTGCCAGCAGTGAGTGGGGGCCTAGCAATCAGCCCCAGCATTTT
CASSEWGPSNQPQHF
>16|TRBV7-6|TRBJ1-6|.|few
TGTGCCAGCAGCTTAGCGGAGGGCAGGGCTAATTCACCCCTCCACTTT
CASSLAEGRANSPLHF
>16|TRBV7-6|TRBJ1-6|TRBD1|few
TGTGCCAGCAGCTTAGACAGGGGCGGATCTAATTCACCCCTCCACTTT
CASSLDRGGSNSPLHF
>15|TRBV7-9|TRBJ2-7|TRBD1|.
TGTGCCAGCAGCTTAGGGGGGGACAGGTTCCACGAGCAGTACTTC
CASSLGGDRFHEQYF
>16|TRBV12-3/TRBV12-4|TRBJ1-1|.|.
TGTGCCAGCAGCCCATTCTCGGGGGAGGTACAGCCTGAAGCTTTCTTT
CASSPFSGEVQPEAFF
>14|TRBV9|TRBJ2-5|TRBD2|.
TGTGCCAGCGCTAGCGGGGGGGCGAGAGAGACCCAGTACTTC
CASASGGARETQYF
>13|TRBV10-3|TRBJ1-1|.|.
TGTGCCATCAGCGAGTCGGGCCAGACTGAAGCTTTCTTT
CAISESGQTEAFF
>15|TRBV11-2|TRBJ1-3|.|few
TGTGCCAGCAGCTTAGACAGAAACTCTGGAAACACCATATATTTT
CASSLDRNSGNTIYF
>13|TRBV20-1|TRBJ1-2|.|.
TGCAGTGCTCCCCCGCAGGCTCTTGATGGCTACACCTTC
CSAPPQALDGYTF
>16|TRBV5-6|TRBJ1-2|.|.
TGTGCCAGCAGCTTGGCGGGGGGACCCGGGAGATATGGCTACACCTTC
CASSLAGGPGRYGYTF
>13|TRBV4-2|TRBJ2-5|.|.
TGTGCCAGCAGCCAAATAGGGTCGGAGACCCAGTACTTC
CASSQIGSETQYF
>13|TRBV7-8|TRBJ1-2|.|.
TGTGCCAGCAGCTTATCCCGTTACGATGGCTACACCTTC
CASSLSRYDGYTF
>13|TRBV12-3/TRBV12-4|TRBJ2-5|.|.
TGTGCCAGCACTCTAGGGGGGCCAGAGACCCAGTACTTC
CASTLGGPETQYF
>17|TRBV27|TRBJ2-6|.|few
TGTGCCAGCAGTTTAACCTTATCCTCTAGGGGGGCCAACGTCCTGACTTTC
CASSLTLSSRGANVLTF
>15|TRBV4-2|TRBJ1-4|.|.
TGTGCCAGCAGCCCCCGCCAAGTGATTAATGAAAAACTGTTTTTT
CASSPRQVINEKLFF
>16|TRBV7-2|TRBJ2-3|TRBD2|many
TGTGCCAGCAGCTGGGGGACTAGCGAGGCCACAGATACGCAGTATTTT
CASSWGTSEATDTQYF
>16|TRBV10-3|TRBJ2-5|.|.
TGTGCCATCAGTGGAACTGCCGGCTGGCCACAAGAGACCCAGTACTTC
CAISGTAGWPQETQYF
>14|TRBV29-1|TRBJ2-2|TRBD1|few
TGCAGCGTTGAAGGGACAGGGGAAGCCGGGGAGCTGTTTTTT
CSVEGTGEAGELFF
>15|TRBV6-6|TRBJ2-4|TRBD1|.
TGTGTCAGCACATCGGGACAGGGGGCAGGAAACATTCAGTACTTC
CVSTSGQGAGNIQYF
>13|TRBV7-6|TRBJ1-1|.|many
TGTGCCAGCAGGCCAGGGGCTGGGACTGAAGCTTTCTTT
CASRPGAGTEAFF
>12|TRBV7-9|TRBJ2-1|.|.
TGTGCCAACAGCTCGCCGCACAATGAGCAGTTCTTC
CANSSPHNEQFF
>17|TRBV7-2|TRBJ2-4|.|many
TGTGCCAGCAGCTTAGTGGCGGGGAGAATGGCCAAAAACATTCAGTACTTC
CASSLVAGRMAKNIQYF
>14|TRBV6-1|TRBJ2-6|.|.
TGTGCCAGCACCCCAGGGTCTGGGGCCAACGTCCTGACTTTC
CASTPGSGANVLTF
>16|TRBV2|TRBJ2-1|.|many
TGTGCCAGTTCCCTCTCATCCCGATACTCCTACAATGAGCAGTTCTTC
CASSLSSRYSYNEQFF
>11|TRBV6-5|TRBJ2-1|.|many
TGTGCCAGCAGTTACGGGAGAGAGCAGTTCTTC
CASSYGREQFF
>16|TRBV6-6|TRBJ1-5|.|once
TGTGCCAGCAGTTACTCGCGGCCCCAAGGTAGTCAGCCCCAGCATTTT
CASSYSRPQGSQPQHF
>13|TRBV27|TRBJ1-5|.|.
TGTGCCAGCAGTTCAATCGCTCATCAGCCCCAGCATTTT
CASSSIAHQPQHF
>17|TRBV7-2|TRBJ2-3|TRBD1|many
TGTGCCAGCAGCGCAAGACAGGGGGCAACTAGCACAGATACGCAGTATTTT
CASSARQGATSTDTQYF
>13|TRBV10-1|TRBJ2-7|TRBD2|.
TGCGCCAGCAGTGAAACGGGGGGGTACGAGCAGTACTTC
CASSETGGYEQYF
>11|TRBV19|TRBJ1-1|.|few
TGTGCCAGTAGTAGGGGCGTCCGGGGTTTTTTT
CASSRGVRGFF
>16|TRBV19|TRBJ1-5|.|.
TGTGCCAGTAGTATCGACGAGGCGTATAGCAATCAGCCCCAGCATTTT
CASSIDEAYSNQPQHF
>14|TRBV2|TRBJ1-1|TRBD1|.
TGTGCCAGCAGCCGGGACAGGGGGTGGACTGAAGCTTTCTTT
CASSRDRGWTEAFF
>17|TRBV7-9|TRBJ2-2|TRBD2|many
TGTGCCAGCAGCGTCAGCTGGGGAGCGGGGGACACCGGGGAGCTGTTTTTT
CASSVSWGAGDTGELFF
>15|TRBV29-1|TRBJ2-2|TRBD1|few
TGCAGCGTTGAAGAGACAGGGGGCTGGAGGGGGGAGCTGTTTTTT
CSVEETGGWRGELFF
>18|TRBV24-1|TRBJ2-2|.|.
TGTGCCACCAGTGAGGACCCCGGGCTCAGGACGAACACCGGGGAGCTGTTTTTT
CATSEDPGLRTNTGELFF
>15|TRBV7-6|TRBJ2-1|TRBD1|once
TGTGCCAACAGCCCTGACAGGGACCCCTACAATGAGCAGTTCTTC
CANSPDRDPYNEQFF
>15|TRBV4-2|TRBJ1-3|.|.
TGTGCCAGCAGCCAAACAGGGCCCTCTGGAAACACCATATATTTT
CASSQTGPSGNTIYF
>11|TRBV27|TRBJ2-7|.|.
TGTGCCAGCAGTCCAGGGGCGATGGAGTACTTC
CASSPGAMEYF
>12|TRBV7-9|TRBJ1-3|.|.
TGTGCCAGCAGGAGGGGAGGAAACACCATATATTTT
CASRRGGNTIYF
>16|TRBV12-3/TRBV12-4|TRBJ2-5|TRBD1|.
TGTGCCAGCAGCATCCTCGGGACAGAGCAACAAGAGACCCAGTACTTC
CASSILGTEQQETQYF
>16|TRBV6-1|TRBJ2-2|.|.
TGTGCCAGCAGTGAAGTATTGGGGGGGCCCACCGGGGAGCTGTTTTTT
CASSEVLGGPTGELFF
>14|TRBV19|TRBJ1-5|.|.
TGTGCCAGTAGTAGTGGGCAGGGGACGCAGCCCCAGCATTTT
CASSSGQGTQPQHF
>15|TRBV15|TRBJ2-1|.|.
TGTGCCACCAGCAGAACGGGGTACAGGGAACCCGAGCAGTTCTTC
CATSRTGYREPEQFF
>13|TRBV6-1|TRBJ2-5|TRBD2|.
TGTGCCAGCAAAGCGGGAAGGGAAGAGACCCAGTACTTC
CASKAGREETQYF
>14|TRBV7-9|TRBJ1-1|.|few
TGTGCCAGCAGCTTAGGAGGCATTAACACTGAAGCTTTCTTT
CASSLGGINTEAFF
>12|TRBV9|TRBJ1-2|.|.
TGTGCCAGCGAGGATGGGGTTGATGGCTACACCTTC
CASEDGVDGYTF
>17|TRBV7-6|TRBJ1-4|.|few
TGTGCCAGCAGCTTCGGGACGGAAACGAGCATCGATGAAAAACTGTTTTTT
CASSFGTETSIDEKLFF
>15|TRBV2|TRBJ2-2|.|once
TGTGCCAGCAGTGAGGCTAGAGGGATAACCGGGGAGCTGTTTTTT
CASSEARGITGELFF
>15|TRBV10-1|TRBJ2-1|TRBD2|.
TGCGCCAACTTTGGGGTCGGCGGGGGGGTCGTTGAGCAGTTCTTC
CANFGVGGGVVEQFF
>13|TRBV11-2|TRBJ1-2|.|.
TGTGCCAGCAGCCAATGGGGGGACTATGGCTACACCTTC
CASSQWGDYGYTF
>15|TRBV18|TRBJ1-4|.|few
TGTGCCAGCTCACCGGGGAGACCAAATGCCGAAAAACTGTTTTTT
CASSPGRPNAEKLFF
>15|TRBV3-1|TRBJ2-1|.|few
TGTGCCAGCAGCCAAGAATGGCTAGCTGCCAATGAGCAGTTCTTC
CASSQEWLAANEQFF
>13|TRBV7-9|TRBJ2-2|.|.
TGTGCCAGCAGCCCTGACATCACCGGGGAGCTGTTTTTT
CASSPDITGELFF